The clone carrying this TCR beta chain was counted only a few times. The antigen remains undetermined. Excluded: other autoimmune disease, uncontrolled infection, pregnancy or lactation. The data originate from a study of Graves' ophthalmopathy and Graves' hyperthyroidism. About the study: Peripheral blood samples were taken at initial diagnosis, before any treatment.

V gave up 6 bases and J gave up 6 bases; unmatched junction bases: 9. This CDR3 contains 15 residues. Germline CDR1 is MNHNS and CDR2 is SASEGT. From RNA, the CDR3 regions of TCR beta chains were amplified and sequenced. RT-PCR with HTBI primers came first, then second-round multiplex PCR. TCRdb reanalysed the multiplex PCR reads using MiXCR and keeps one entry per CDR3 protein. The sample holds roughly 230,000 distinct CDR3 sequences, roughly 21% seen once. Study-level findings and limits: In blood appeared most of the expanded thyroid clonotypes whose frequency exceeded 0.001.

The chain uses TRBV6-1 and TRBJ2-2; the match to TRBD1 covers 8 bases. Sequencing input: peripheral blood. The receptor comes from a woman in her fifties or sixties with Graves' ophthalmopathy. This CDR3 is CASSPNRQGSGELFF. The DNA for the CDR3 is TGTGCCAGCAGCCCAAATCGACAGGGGTCCGGGGAGCTGTTTTTT.